The clone carrying this TCR beta chain was counted only a few times. The antigen is not known. The data were taken from a study of T cell responses to AZD1222 COVID-19 vaccine. Trimming removed 2 bases from V and 4 bases from J, with 17 bases in between. This CDR3 comprises 16 residues. The germline V gene encodes CDR1 MGHRA and CDR2 YSYEKL. Study results and limitations: Mostly white British, mostly female donors; authors suggested clonal diversity may be underestimated. Vaccine-associated CD4 TCRs ranged over spike, dominating at 160-218 and 743-854.

Assay used: immunoSEQ multiplex PCR; TCRdb lists only in-frame clones, some missing. The sample comprises about 79,000 clones, 80% of which are singletons, and 20% to 25% rests with the top ten. The chain has TRBV4-1 and TRBJ2-5; D is perhaps TRBD1 or TRBD2 (6 bases each). Sequencing was performed on peripheral blood, taken on day 0 of AZD1222 vaccination. This sequence originates from an adult in good health. The CDR3, as DNA: TGCGCCAGCAGCCAACAGACCGGAGGAGGGGGAGAGACCCAGTACTTC. It yields the protein CASSQQTGGGGETQYF.